The 17 T cell receptor beta chains below were found in one sample sequenced in a study of identical twins. TCRdb re-derived calls from the 5' RACE reads in MiXCR, one entry per CDR3 protein. The sample consists of 1.5 million or so distinct CDR3 sequences, around 33% of them appearing once. The sequencing input was cord blood. The receptors come from a newborn girl in good health.

This clonotype showed up just a few times. The chain carries TRBV12-3 or TRBV12-4 and TRBJ2-6, with 7 nucleotides matching TRBD2. The V and J ends lost 5 bases and 2 bases, in that order; junction bases with no gene match: 12. The CDR3 loop spans 18 amino acids. The CDR3 loop reads CASSLPLGRETGANVLTF. The CDR3 DNA reads as TGTGCCAGCAGTCTCCCATTGGGGAGGGAGACTGGGGCCAACGTCCTGACTTTC.

The chain joins TRBV18 to TRBJ1-1; no reliable D call. The ends were cut back, 3 bases at V and 4 bases at J, with 6 bases in the middle. Germline lookup yields CDR1 KGHSH and CDR2 LQKENI. The CDR3 contains 12 residues. The CDR3 is CASSPKATEAFF. CDR3 nucleotides: TGTGCCAGCTCACCGAAAGCCACTGAAGCTTTCTTT.

The chain carries TRBV20-1 and TRBJ1-1; no reliable D call. The CDR3 is made up of 15 amino acids. The germline V gene encodes CDR1 DFQATT and CDR2 SNEGSKA (reference sequence). V was cut by 2 bases and J by 1 base, with 14 bases left in between. The chain's CDR3 is CSARKGRSSNTEAFF. The CDR3, as DNA: TGCAGTGCTAGAAAGGGCAGGTCCTCGAACACTGAAGCTTTCTTT.

The sample holds a few counts of this clonotype. The chain employs TRBV12-3 or TRBV12-4 and TRBJ1-1; D not resolved. The CDR3 covers 12 residues. V was pared by 6 bases and J by 6 bases, with 11 bases between. The CDR3 coding sequence is TGTGCCAGCAGCTGGGGTGGCGCTGAAGCTTTCTTT. Encoded protein: CASSWGGAEAFF.

This chain joins TRBV7-6 and TRBJ2-1; possibly TRBD1 for D (7 bases). Trimming left V 2 bases short and J 2 bases short, with 16 bases between. The CDR3 runs 17 residues. Germline lookup yields CDR1 SGHVS and CDR2 FNYEAQ. CDR3: CASSLNGAGGPYNEQFF. CDR3 sequence (DNA): TGTGCCAGCAGCTTAAATGGCGCAGGGGGGCCCTACAATGAGCAGTTCTTC.

The chain employs TRBV21-1 and TRBJ2-7. TRBV21-1 is marked as a pseudogene. The CDR3 consists of 11 residues. CDR3 residues: CASSNKDEQYF. DNA of the CDR3: TGTGCCAGCAGCAACAAGGACGAGCAGTACTTC.

The genes are TRBV12-3 or TRBV12-4 and TRBJ1-1; D gene uncertain. V lost 0 bases and J lost 0, with 8 bases in between. The CDR3 runs to 15 residues. CDR3 sequence: CASSLATQMNTEAFF. In nucleotides, the CDR3 is TGTGCCAGCAGTTTAGCCACCCAGATGAACACTGAAGCTTTCTTT.

This clonotype was detected ten times or more. The chain employs TRBV10-3 and TRBJ2-7; TRBD1 agrees at 11 bases. Germline V gene sequence: CDR1 ENHRY, CDR2 SYGVKD. With V trimmed by 6 bases and J by 4 bases, 2 bases remained unmatched. The CDR3 extends over 13 amino acids. The CDR3 is CAIRGQGDYEQYF. CDR3 DNA: TGTGCCATCAGGGGACAGGGGGATTACGAGCAGTACTTC.

The chain links TRBV7-2 to TRBJ2-2; 10 nucleotides line up with TRBD2. V shed 3 bases and J 4 bases; nucleotides not matched to a gene: 5. The germline V gene encodes CDR1 SGHTA and CDR2 FQGNSA. This CDR3 comprises 16 residues. The CDR3 is CASSFGLAALTGELFF. CDR3 coding DNA: TGTGCCAGCAGCTTCGGACTAGCGGCCCTCACCGGGGAGCTGTTTTTT.

Worth noting for this clonotype: At one end, the junction sequence differs from germline, possibly due to a read error. The chain joins TRBV28 to TRBJ2-1, with TRBD2 matching 15 bases. The CDR3 loop spans 16 amino acids. Germline values: CDR1 MDHEN, CDR2 SYDVKM. The CDR3 loop is CASSLGLAGGYNEQSF. The DNA of the CDR3 is TGTGCCAGCAGTTTAGGACTAGCGGGAGGGTACAATGAGCAGTCCTTC.

The chain couples TRBV5-1 to TRBJ2-5; D unresolved. The CDR3 spans 16 residues. CDR1 and CDR2 (germline): SGHRS, YFSETQ. The V end was cut by 2 bases, the J end by 0 bases, with 14 bases between. CDR3 protein: CASSFAGSTYQETQYF. CDR3 in DNA: TGCGCCAGCAGCTTTGCAGGATCCACTTACCAAGAGACCCAGTACTTC.

The CDR3 DNA reads TGTGCCAGCAGTGGGGGCTACAGCTCCTACAATGAGCAGTTCTTC. Translating it yields CASSGGYSSYNEQFF. The chain recombines TRBV2 with TRBJ2-1; tentatively, D is TRBD1 (5 bases). Trimming cost V 4 bases and J 0 bases, with 10 bases left between them. The CDR3 sequence is 15 residues long. Germline V gives CDR1 SNHLY, CDR2 FYNNEI.

CDR3 residues: CASSSKRLAGGPSSYNEQFF. The CDR3 bases are TGTGCCAGCAGCTCAAAACGACTAGCGGGGGGACCGAGCTCCTACAATGAGCAGTTCTTC. This chain links TRBV7-8 with TRBJ2-1, with TRBD2 matching over 13 bases. Germline values: CDR1 SGHVS, CDR2 FQNEAQ. The CDR3 contains 20 residues. Trimming took 4 bases from V and 0 from J; bases not matched to a gene: 12.

A few counts support this clonotype. The genes are TRBV13 and TRBJ2-7; 12 bases are shared with TRBD2. The length of the CDR3 is 15 residues. V lost 5 bases and J lost 4; bases outside the gene matches: 6. CDR1 PRHDT and CDR2 FYEKMQ come from the germline V gene (reference sequence). The CDR3 is CASSPSGRAGYEQYF. The CDR3 DNA sequence: TGTGCCAGCAGCCCTAGCGGGAGGGCAGGATACGAGCAGTACTTC.

This chain uses TRBV20-1 with TRBJ2-7; TRBD1 agrees at 9 bases. V shed 4 bases, J shed 11 bases, and the junction held 9 bases outside the gene matches. This CDR3 contains 12 residues. Germline V lookup: CDR1 DFQATT, CDR2 SNEGSKA (reference sequence). CDR3 sequence: CSANIHRGQEYF. CDR3 nucleotides: TGCAGTGCTAACATTCACAGGGGGCAGGAGTACTTC.

The chain is built from TRBV20-1 and TRBJ1-2; 10 bases fit TRBD1. Germline V gives CDR1 DFQATT, CDR2 SNEGSKA (reference sequence). J was trimmed by 6 bases and V by 5 bases; bases with no gene match: 6. This CDR3 comprises 13 residues. CDR3 DNA sequence: TGCAGTGCTTGGACAGGGGGTCGCGATGGCTACACCTTC. Amino acid sequence: CSAWTGGRDGYTF.

The V and J genes are TRBV7-9 and TRBJ1-1, with 7 positions matching TRBD1. The ends lost 6 bases at V and 1 base at J; junction bases unmatched: 8. The CDR3 contains 15 residues. Germline lookup yields CDR1 SEHNR and CDR2 FQNEAQ (reference sequence). As DNA, the CDR3 is TGTGCCAGCAGGCCCCGGACAGGTTGGAACACTGAAGCTTTCTTT. It specifies CASRPRTGWNTEAFF.